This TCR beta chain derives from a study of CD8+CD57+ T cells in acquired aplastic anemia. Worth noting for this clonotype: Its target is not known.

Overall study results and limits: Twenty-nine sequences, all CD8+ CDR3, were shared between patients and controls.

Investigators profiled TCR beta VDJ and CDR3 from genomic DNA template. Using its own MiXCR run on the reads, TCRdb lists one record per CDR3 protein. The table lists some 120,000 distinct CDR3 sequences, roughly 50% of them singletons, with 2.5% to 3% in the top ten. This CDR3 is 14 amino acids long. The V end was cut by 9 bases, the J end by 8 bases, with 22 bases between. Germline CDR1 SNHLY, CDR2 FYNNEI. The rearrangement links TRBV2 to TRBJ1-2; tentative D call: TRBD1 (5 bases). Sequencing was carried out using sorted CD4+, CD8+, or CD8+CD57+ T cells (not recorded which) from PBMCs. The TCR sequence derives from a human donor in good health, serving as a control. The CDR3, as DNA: TGTGCCAGTGTGGGGCCCCGAAATTTCCAGGGCTACACCTTC. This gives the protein CASVGPRNFQGYTF.